This TCR beta chain was captured by sequencing in a study of shared clonotypes between healthy human individuals. The study, taken as a whole, reports: Generally, naive subsets came out with larger estimated richness than memory subsets.

Per the original methods: ImmunoSEQ gave junction-only sequences without quality scores, so filtering differed. Assay used: immunoSEQ multiplex PCR; TCRdb lists only in-frame clones, some missing. Clone size and the V and J calls come from that table; the DNA yielded D and trimming. The table lists about 1 million clones, 65% to 75% of them singletons. CDR1 SGHRS and CDR2 YFSETQ come from the germline V gene. Trimming took 7 bases from V and 4 from J; bases not matched to a gene: 13. This CDR3 region has 17 residues. About this clone itself: Its antigen remains unidentified.

The sequence was obtained from a man aged 18 to 30 in good health. This rearrangement joins TRBV5-1 to TRBJ2-6; TRBD2 aligns across 8 bases. The sample taken for sequencing was memory CD4+ T cells sorted from blood. Subset described: CD45RA-negative fraction. The CDR3 loop is CASCVGSGEGGANVLTF. DNA of the CDR3: TGCGCCAGCTGCGTGGGTAGCGGGGAAGGAGGGGCCAACGTCCTGACTTTC.